The rows below give T cell receptor beta chains drawn from one sample of a study of shared clonotypes between healthy human individuals. Method: immunoSEQ multiplex PCR; TCRdb's copy keeps in-frame clones and lacks some. The sample gives about 710,000 clones, 72% of which show up once; more than 1.5% is in the top ten. The sequenced sample consisted of memory CD4+ T cells sorted from blood. These receptors were obtained from a woman under 40 in good health. CDR3s include the opening cysteine and the closing phenylalanine or tryptophan. A D gene is named only where the DNA matches it firmly. Size tells how often a clone was seen (once, few, many) or the class of an expanded clone, and some rows leave it out.

v_gene,d_gene,j_gene,abundance,CDR3aa,CDR3nt
TRBV6-1,NA,TRBJ2-6,NA,CASSDGGTGANVLTF,TGTGCCAGCAGTGATGGGGGGACTGGGGCCAACGTCCTGACTTTC
TRBV7-2,NA,TRBJ2-7,NA,CASSPQQGFEQYF,TGTGCCAGCAGCCCCCAACAGGGCTTCGAGCAGTACTTC
TRBV5-1,TRBD1,TRBJ1-1,NA,CASSLVVAVGGVGTEAFF,TGCGCCAGCAGCTTGGTAGTGGCGGTAGGGGGCGTTGGCACTGAAGCTTTCTTT
TRBV11-2,NA,TRBJ1-2,NA,CASSLRSLYGYTF,TGTGCCAGCAGCTTAAGGAGTTTATATGGCTACACCTTC
TRBV27,NA,TRBJ1-4,NA,CASSPWGAENEKLFF,TGTGCCAGCAGCCCTTGGGGGGCGGAAAATGAAAAACTGTTTTTT
TRBV5-1,TRBD1,TRBJ2-7,NA,CASSWDRSPTEQYF,TGCGCCAGCAGCTGGGACAGGTCTCCTACCGAGCAGTACTTC
TRBV28,TRBD1,TRBJ2-7,NA,CASTPPGQGYQQYF,TGTGCCAGCACCCCTCCGGGACAGGGTTATCAGCAGTACTTC
TRBV28,NA,TRBJ2-1,NA,CASSSRRAGSYNEQFF,TGTGCCAGCAGTTCCCGCCGGGCAGGGTCCTACAATGAGCAGTTCTTC
TRBV28,NA,TRBJ2-1,NA,CASTPDRGGLAGYNEQFF,TGTGCCAGCACCCCAGACAGGGGGGGTCTAGCGGGCTACAATGAGCAGTTCTTC
TRBV28,TRBD1,TRBJ2-7,few,CASSPGGGQGPYEQYF,TGTGCCAGCAGCCCTGGGGGGGGACAGGGCCCCTACGAGCAGTACTTC
TRBV2,TRBD2,TRBJ2-2,NA,CASRGGGRSTGELFF,TGTGCCAGCAGGGGTGGCGGGAGAAGCACCGGGGAGCTGTTTTTT
TRBV27,NA,TRBJ2-6,NA,CASSFSQGLAGANVLTF,TGTGCCAGCAGTTTCTCCCAGGGATTGGCTGGGGCCAACGTCCTGACTTTC
TRBV7-8,NA,TRBJ1-3,NA,CASSPTGYSGNTIYF,TGTGCCAGCAGCCCGACAGGATACTCTGGAAACACCATATATTTT